The rows below give T cell receptor beta chains drawn from one sample of a study of blood T cells in healthy people across ages. TCRdb independently ran MiXCR on the 5' RACE reads; one entry per CDR3 protein. Found here are fewer than 2,000,000 distinct CDR3 sequences, roughly two fifths of them singletons; the top ten hold more than 20%. Material for sequencing was blood. These receptors were collected from a human donor in good health. CDR3s include the opening cysteine and the closing phenylalanine or tryptophan. The D gene is left open where the match is weak. Size values are once, few and many counts, or a class for expanded clones, and some rows have none.

V,J,D,size,DNA,CDR3
TRBV20-1,TRBJ2-1,NA,NA,TGCAGTGCTAGCGGGCGTGGCTCCTACAATGAGCAGTTCTTC,CSASGRGSYNEQFF
TRBV12-3/TRBV12-4,TRBJ1-2,TRBD1,NA,TGTGCCAGCACCCAACAGGGGTTCTATGGCTACACCTTC,CASTQQGFYGYTF
TRBV20-1,TRBJ2-7,NA,few,TGCAGTGCGCCTACCGGAGGGACCTACGAGCAGTACTTC,CSAPTGGTYEQYF
TRBV15,TRBJ1-5,NA,once,TGTGCCACCAGCAGAGATTTAGGCGGGAGCAATCAGCCCCAGCATTTT,CATSRDLGGSNQPQHF
TRBV20-1,TRBJ1-2,NA,NA,TGCAGTGCTAGAAAGGGTCCTGGAGATGGCTACACCTTC,CSARKGPGDGYTF
TRBV4-1,TRBJ1-2,TRBD1,few,TGCGCCAGCAGCGACAGGGCTCGGAACTATGGCTACACCTTC,CASSDRARNYGYTF
TRBV20-1,TRBJ2-7,TRBD1,few,TGCAGTGCTTTCTCGACCCGACAGGGACCCTCCTACGAGCAGTACTTC,CSAFSTRQGPSYEQYF
TRBV9,TRBJ1-2,TRBD1,few,TGTGCCAGCAGCGCTTTGGGGGACAGCTACTATGGCTACACCTTC,CASSALGDSYYGYTF
TRBV27,TRBJ2-7,TRBD2,NA,TGTGCCAGCAGTGCGGGACTAGCTTTCGAGCAGTACTTC,CASSAGLAFEQYF
TRBV20-1,TRBJ2-5,NA,few,TGCAGTGCTAGGCTGGGGGCCCAAGAGACCCAGTACTTC,CSARLGAQETQYF
TRBV29-1,TRBJ2-1,NA,NA,TGCAGCGTTGAGGGACACTTTCTTTACAACGAGCAGTTCTTC,CSVEGHFLYNEQFF
TRBV20-1,TRBJ2-1,TRBD1,NA,TGCAGTGCTAGAAGGACAGGAGGAGAGTACAATGAGCAGTTCTTC,CSARRTGGEYNEQFF
TRBV27,TRBJ2-7,NA,few,TGTGCTACCAGAGAGGGATCCCCCTACGAGCAGTACTTC,CATREGSPYEQYF
TRBV20-1,TRBJ1-2,NA,NA,TGCAGTGCTGCGGGACCCCTCAGAGGTGATAACTATGGCTACACCTTC,CSAAGPLRGDNYGYTF
TRBV28,TRBJ1-5,NA,few,TGTGCCAGCAGTCCCGCCCCCGATTGGCGTGTTTATCAGCCCCAGCATTTT,CASSPAPDWRVYQPQHF
TRBV29-1,TRBJ2-3,NA,few,TGCAGCGTCCTAGATGGCACAGATACGCAGTATTTT,CSVLDGTDTQYF
TRBV29-1,TRBJ2-3,TRBD1,NA,TGCAGCGTTGTCGGGACAGAGACAGATACGCAGTATTTT,CSVVGTETDTQYF
TRBV20-1,TRBJ2-7,TRBD1,few,TGCAGTGCTCAAGACAGGGGGCGCGGCTACGAGCAGTACTTC,CSAQDRGRGYEQYF
TRBV5-1,TRBJ2-5,NA,NA,TGCGCCAGCAGTCCAGTGCCCGGGAGCTTAGGAGAGACCCAGTACTTC,CASSPVPGSLGETQYF
TRBV12-3/TRBV12-4,TRBJ2-2,NA,NA,TGTGCCAGCAACCTACTAGGATCCGGGGAGCTGTTTTTT,CASNLLGSGELFF
TRBV7-2,TRBJ2-1,TRBD2,NA,TGTGCCAGCAGCTTAGAGCGGGGCACTGAGCAGTTCTTC,CASSLERGTEQFF
TRBV6-1,TRBJ2-5,TRBD1,NA,TGTGCCAGCAACTTACTTACAGGGGAAAGTCCGGAGACCCAGTACTTC,CASNLLTGESPETQYF
TRBV9,TRBJ1-1,NA,few,TGTGCCAGCAGCTTTGGGAGGTTCGGACCTGAAGCTTTCTTT,CASSFGRFGPEAFF